A single sample is the source of the 30 T cell receptor beta chains below, sequenced in a study of T cell changes during pregnancy in multiple sclerosis. The table came from immunoSEQ multiplex PCR; TCRdb's copy has only in-frame clones and leaves some out. This table has about 59,000 clones, over 90% appearing once. The sequences come from CD8+ T cells from peripheral blood mononuclear cells, collected in the third trimester of pregnancy. The receptors here all came from a female donor with multiple sclerosis, enrolled in a pregnancy study.

The DNA of the CDR3 is TGTGCCATCAAGGCGGGGGGGACAGGTAGCAATCAGCCCCAGCATTTT. It encodes CAIKAGGTGSNQPQHF. This sequence joins TRBV10-3 and TRBJ1-5; 8 bases fit TRBD1. Germline trimming cut 7 bases from V and 0 bases from J; bases unmatched to any gene: 8. CDR1 is ENHRY, CDR2 SYGVKD, per germline. This CDR3 has 16 amino acids.

The table lists this clone with a count of one. V usage is TRBV4-3 and J usage is TRBJ2-7; TRBD1 might be the D (5 bases). The germline V gene encodes CDR1 LGHNA and CDR2 YSLEER. The CDR3 has 14 amino acids. V lost 6 bases and J 4 bases, leaving 16 bases between the germline ends. CDR3 sequence: CASSHLGQLYEQYF. The CDR3 bases are TGCGCCAGCAGTCACCTCGGACAACTTTACGAGCAGTACTTC.

The chain is built from TRBV4-3 and TRBJ2-4; D may be TRBD2 (5 bases). Germline V gene data show CDR1 as LGHNA and CDR2 as YSLEER. The CDR3 has 15 amino acids. The V gene lost 7 bases and the J gene lost 0 bases, with 13 bases spanning the gap. CDR3 protein: CASKEASLAKNIQYF. CDR3 sequence (DNA): TGCGCCAGCAAGGAGGCATCTCTAGCCAAAAACATTCAGTACTTC.

This chain links TRBV28 with TRBJ2-1; weak D call: TRBD1 (5 bases). CDR1 MDHEN and CDR2 SYDVKM come from the germline V gene. V gave up 6 bases and J gave up 6 bases, with 9 bases separating them. The length of the CDR3 is 12 residues. Written as DNA, the CDR3 is TGTGCCAGCAGCCCAGGGTCCAATGAGCAGTTCTTC. It is translated as CASSPGSNEQFF.

This chain connects TRBV19 to TRBJ2-1; D call uncertain. Germline CDR1 reads LNHDA; CDR2 reads SQIVND (reference sequence). CDR3 length: 15 amino acids. V was clipped by 5 bases and J by 5 bases, with 16 bases between them. The CDR3 protein is CASSAYYLLDNEQFF. The DNA for the CDR3 is TGTGCCAGTAGTGCCTACTACCTCCTGGACAATGAGCAGTTCTTC.

This chain joins TRBV14 and TRBJ2-3, with 7 bases lining up with TRBD2. CDR1 and CDR2 from the germline V gene are SGHDN and FVKESK. This CDR3 has 18 residues. Trimming at V came to 5 bases and at J to 0 bases, leaving 14 bases not matched to a gene. The CDR3 sequence is CASSALGGRLTSTDTQYF. DNA for the CDR3: TGTGCCAGCAGCGCGTTGGGAGGGAGGCTCACTAGCACAGATACGCAGTATTTT.

This chain connects TRBV18 to TRBJ1-4; TRBD1 aligns across 8 bases. CDR3 length equals 16 residues. Per the germline V gene, CDR1 is KGHSH and CDR2 is LQKENI. Trimming took 3 bases from V and 2 from J; bases not matched to a gene: 5. CDR3 sequence reads: CASSPVRDRTNEKLFF. In DNA form, the CDR3 reads TGTGCCAGCTCACCCGTTCGGGACAGGACTAATGAAAAACTGTTTTTT.

This clone was picked up one time. The rearrangement uses TRBV4-3 and TRBJ2-5; 9 nucleotides align to TRBD1. Per the germline V gene, CDR1 is LGHNA and CDR2 is YSLEER. J was trimmed by 5 bases and V by 4 bases; bases with no gene match: 14. CDR3 length: 17 amino acids. The DNA of the CDR3 is TGCGCCAGCAGCCTAGATCTGCAGGGACAGGGTGTGGAGACCCAGTACTTC. Its protein product is CASSLDLQGQGVETQYF.

V gene TRBV4-2 combines with J gene TRBJ1-4; D is perhaps TRBD1 (5 bases). CDR3 length: 16 amino acids. CDR1 is LGHNA and CDR2 is YNFKEQ in the germline V gene. V was clipped by 6 bases and J by 1 base, with 15 bases between them. The CDR3 loop reads CASRPRGGGTNEKLFF. CDR3 DNA sequence: TGTGCCAGCAGACCCCGCGGGGGGGGAACTAATGAAAAACTGTTTTTT.

The V gene is TRBV7-9, the J gene TRBJ2-7; TRBD2 agrees at 7 bases. From germline, CDR1 is SEHNR and CDR2 FQNEAQ (reference sequence). With V trimmed by 5 bases and J by 2 bases, 15 bases remained unmatched. This CDR3 contains 17 residues. The CDR3, as DNA: TGTGCCAGCAGCCGGGGTTATGGCGGGAGCGTACCCTACGAGCAGTACTTC. Its protein product is CASSRGYGGSVPYEQYF.

The chain combines TRBV27 with TRBJ2-5; 9 bases match TRBD1. CDR3 length equals 14 residues. CDR1 MNHEY and CDR2 SMNVEV come from the germline V gene (reference sequence). Losses at the gene ends were 5 bases for V and 3 bases for J; bases not matched to a gene: 4. In DNA form, the CDR3 reads TGTGCCAGCAGTCCGGGGACAGGGAAAGAGACCCAGTACTTC. Its translation: CASSPGTGKETQYF.

The chain carries TRBV27 and TRBJ2-1, with 8 bases that match TRBD1. V lost 0 bases to trimming and J lost 2 bases; unmatched junction nucleotides: 6. The CDR3 contains 17 residues. Germline CDR1 and CDR2: MNHEY and SMNVEV (reference sequence). Written as DNA, the CDR3 is TGTGCCAGCAGTTTATCGAGGACAGGGCTACCCTACAATGAGCAGTTCTTC. This translates into CASSLSRTGLPYNEQFF.

This chain connects TRBV27 to TRBJ1-2; a possible D gene is TRBD1 (5 bases). The CDR3 has 16 residues. V was cut by 4 bases and J by 6 bases, with 21 bases left in between. Germline CDR1 is MNHEY and CDR2 is SMNVEV (reference sequence). The CDR3 DNA reads as TGTGCCAGCAGTTACCTCCCTCAGGGTATAAAGGATGGCTACACCTTC. It yields the protein CASSYLPQGIKDGYTF.

This rearrangement joins TRBV9 to TRBJ2-1, with 8 bases matching TRBD1. Germline CDR1 and CDR2: SGDLS and YYNGEE. This CDR3 contains 14 residues. Trimming cost V 0 bases and J 8 bases; bases outside gene matches: 4. Here the CDR3 DNA reads TGTGCCAGCAGCGTAGGAACAGGGGGAGATGAGCAGTTCTTC. This codes for CASSVGTGGDEQFF. Full variable domain (rest looked up from reference TRBV9 and TRBJ2-1): DSGVTQTPKHLITATGQRVTLRCSPRSGDLSVYWYQQSLDQGLQFLIQYYNGEERAKGNILERFSAQQFPDLHSELNLSSLELGDSALYFCASSVGTGGDEQFFGPGTRLTVL.

Remarks on this clone: The sample contains more than one DNA sequence encoding this CDR3. The chain employs TRBV27 and TRBJ2-2; D not resolved. This CDR3 comprises 13 residues. V was trimmed by 4 bases and J by 0 bases, leaving 3 bases between them. CDR1 is MNHEY, CDR2 SMNVEV, per germline (reference sequence). CDR3 nucleotides: TGTGCCAGCAGTTCCGCGAACACCGGGGAGCTGTTTTTT. It codes for CASSSANTGELFF.

The chain is built from TRBV4-1 and TRBJ2-7; 9 bases align to TRBD2. V gave up 0 bases and J gave up 3 bases; unmatched junction bases: 6. Germline V gene data show CDR1 as MGHRA and CDR2 as YSYEKL. The CDR3 is 16 amino acids. The CDR3 coding sequence is TGCGCCAGCAGCCAAGAGTCAGGACTAGCGTACTACGAGCAGTACTTC. This gives the protein CASSQESGLAYYEQYF.

The genes are TRBV5-1 and TRBJ1-1; 9 positions agree with TRBD1. CDR3 length: 14 residues. Germline values: CDR1 SGHRS, CDR2 YFSETQ. J lost 3 bases, V lost 8 bases, and 8 bases had no gene match. This CDR3 reads CASYRGRSDTEAFF. The CDR3 DNA reads as TGCGCCAGTTACAGGGGGCGAAGTGACACTGAAGCTTTCTTT.

V and J are TRBV9 and TRBJ1-3; 9 bases fit TRBD1. The length of the CDR3 is 13 residues. Trimming cost V 7 bases and J 2 bases; bases outside gene matches: 1. Germline CDR1 reads SGDLS; CDR2 reads YYNGEE. CDR3 DNA sequence: TGTGCCAGCCGGACAGGGGCTGGAAACACCATATATTTT. Translation gives CASRTGAGNTIYF.

V usage is TRBV4-3 and J usage is TRBJ2-1; D unresolved. Deletions cut 3 bases from V and 5 bases from J, with 14 bases between. Germline CDR1 is LGHNA and CDR2 is YSLEER. The CDR3 runs 15 residues. CDR3 bases: TGCGCCAGCAGCCATCGACCTCAAACAGACAATGAGCAGTTCTTC. The encoded protein is CASSHRPQTDNEQFF.

V and J are TRBV7-2 and TRBJ2-2; 15 nucleotides line up with TRBD2. Germline CDR1 is SGHTA and CDR2 is FQGNSA. The CDR3 sequence is 18 residues long. Trimming at V came to 4 bases and at J to 4 bases, leaving 7 bases not matched to a gene. The CDR3 DNA follows: TGTGCCAGCAGCTCCAGGACTAGCGGGAGGGCTTTCACCGGGGAGCTGTTTTTT. Encoded protein: CASSSRTSGRAFTGELFF.

A word on this clone: Other DNA sequences in this specimen translate into the identical CDR3. The J gene is TRBJ2-7, the V gene TRBV27; TRBD2 might be the D (6 bases). V lost 2 bases, J lost 1 base, and 6 bases lay in between. The CDR3 loop spans 13 amino acids. Germline V gene lookup returns CDR1 MNHEY and CDR2 SMNVEV (reference sequence). DNA for the CDR3: TGTGCCAGCAGTTTAGGAGGGTCCTACGAGCAGTACTTC. Translated, it gives CASSLGGSYEQYF.

The chain uses TRBV28 and TRBJ1-1, with D unclear. CDR1 MDHEN and CDR2 SYDVKM come from the germline V gene. The germline V and J ends were trimmed by 6 bases and 4 bases, with 15 bases remaining between them. The CDR3 runs 14 residues. The CDR3 loop reads CASSRGEFGTEAFF. Written as DNA, the CDR3 is TGTGCCAGCAGCCGAGGAGAGTTTGGCACTGAAGCTTTCTTT.

V is TRBV10-1 and J is TRBJ2-1; 14 nucleotides align to TRBD2. This CDR3 has 17 residues. Germline trimming cut 6 bases from V and 9 bases from J; bases unmatched to any gene: 13. Germline-derived CDR1 and CDR2 are WNHNN and SYGVQD (reference sequence). This CDR3 reads CASSPGTSGSPFLEQFF. The CDR3 coding sequence is TGCGCCAGCAGCCCCGGGACTAGCGGGAGTCCTTTTCTTGAGCAGTTCTTC.

The chain recombines TRBV21-1 with TRBJ2-3; the D call of TRBD2 is as the table states it, not checked on the DNA. TRBV21-1 is deemed a pseudogene. The CDR3 length is 16 residues. This CDR3 is CASRGLWGLAGATQYF. The CDR3 nucleotides are TGTGCCAGCCGGGGGCTTTGGGGACTAGCGGGAGCTACGCAGTATTTT.

The chain has TRBV13 and TRBJ2-7, with 9 bases aligning to TRBD2. Germline CDR1 reads PRHDT; CDR2 reads FYEKMQ (reference sequence). This CDR3 is built from 14 residues. Trimming took 0 bases from V and 3 from J; bases not matched to a gene: 0. The CDR3 nucleotides read TGTGCCAGCAGCTTAGGGACTAGCGGCTACGAGCAGTACTTC. Its translation: CASSLGTSGYEQYF.

CDR3 bases: TGTGCCAGCAGCTTAGGAATGAGTAACTATGGCTACACCTTC. Translated, it gives CASSLGMSNYGYTF. The V gene is TRBV7-9, the J gene TRBJ1-2, with D unclear. This CDR3 region has 14 residues. V lost 1 base, J lost 1 base, and 7 bases lay in between. Germline CDR1 is SEHNR and CDR2 is FQNEAQ (reference sequence).

CDR3 coding DNA: TGTGCCTGGAGTGTTGGCGGAGCCTCCTACGAGCAGTACTTC. Amino acid sequence: CAWSVGGASYEQYF. The chain couples TRBV30 to TRBJ2-7; D not certain. The CDR3 length is 14 residues. V lost 0 bases, J lost 0 bases, and 9 bases lay in between. Germline values: CDR1 GTSNPN, CDR2 SVGIG (reference sequence).

The genes are TRBV15 and TRBJ1-1; no firm D call. The germline V gene encodes CDR1 LNHNV and CDR2 YYDKDF (reference sequence). This CDR3 spans 16 amino acids. V was cut by 1 base and J by 1 base, with 13 bases left in between. Here the CDR3 DNA reads TGTGCCACCAGCAGAGGTGCGGCTTTAGGGAACACTGAAGCTTTCTTT. Its translation is CATSRGAALGNTEAFF.

V and J are TRBV6-5 and TRBJ2-2; 7 bases line up with TRBD1. V dropped 0 bases and J dropped 5; count of bases not matched to a gene: 6. Germline CDR1 and CDR2: MNHEY and SVGAGI. CDR3 length equals 16 residues. As DNA, the CDR3 is TGTGCCAGCAGTTACTCGGGGACAGCAATGACCGGGGAGCTGTTTTTT. Protein: CASSYSGTAMTGELFF.

V and J are TRBV27 and TRBJ2-3; D may be TRBD1 (6 bases). The germline CDR1 and CDR2 sequences are MNHEY and SMNVEV (reference sequence). Trimming pared 5 bases from V and 3 bases from J, leaving 21 bases between. The CDR3 spans 17 residues. Written as DNA, the CDR3 is TGTGCCAGCAGTCCAACCAGGGGCACCTACCGAACAGATACGCAGTATTTT. Its protein product is CASSPTRGTYRTDTQYF.